This paragraph reports one TCR beta chain. There is no known antigen for this receptor. No base-level quality is on record; no much larger clone is a single base apart. These data originate in a study of T cells in tuberculosis listed by TCRdb under 2018. Some background on the complete study: To characterize T cells specific for the mycobacterial lipid antigen glucose monomycolate (GMM), the study used CD1B tetramers together with high-throughput TCR immunosequencing. IGRA-negative adolescents, IGRA-positive adolescents with latent tuberculosis and adults with active tuberculosis, ten per group, were compared in a South African clinical cohort.

Trimming removed 3 bases from V and 5 bases from J, leaving 11 bases between the germline ends. The CDR3 runs 14 residues from the cysteine to the phenylalanine. The sequence is cut down to CDR3 DNA, 42 bases in frame from base 1. The germline V gene yields LGHNT for CDR1 and FRNRAP for CDR2. Study-wide findings and limitations: With the diverse GMM-specific repertoire as input, a classifier achieved 80% to 90% accuracy (AUROC about 0.93), whereas GEM motif frequencies as input gave more than 55% accuracy. Compared with IGRA-negative controls, TCR-alpha repertoires from active tuberculosis had smaller mean NN-distances to GMM-specific TCRs, which suggests clonal expansion of these TCRs. The smaller NN-distances were partly driven by shorter CDR3-alpha lengths in active tuberculosis patients, and the difference for TCR-beta did not reach statistical significance. Clinical samples were selected based on the availability of cryopreserved specimens, with adults included as active tuberculosis cases and adolescents included as controls.

At study entry, a tuberculin skin test and the QuantiFERON-TB GOLD In-Tube IGRA were used to screen adolescents for latent tuberculosis infection. Immunosequencing was performed on unsorted cryopreserved PBMC and covered 110,000 or so T cells per clinical donor on average. Eleven high schools in the Worcester region of the Western Cape, South Africa, served as enrollment sites for adolescents aged 12 to 18 years. Around ten M. tuberculosis-infected adolescents and some ten uninfected adolescents, matched for age and sex, were selected. PBMC from adolescents were isolated by density centrifugation from freshly drawn heparinized blood and then cryopreserved. TCR libraries were generated with the immunoSEQ multiplex PCR assay, using TCR-beta and/or TCR-alpha/delta assays for each sample. Amplified TCR libraries were sequenced on the Illumina high-throughput platform. The published analysis was carried out like this. Clustering and dimensionality reduction relied on pairwise TCRdist distances among GMM-specific receptors from T cells that were either sorted ex vivo or expanded in vitro. The score assigned to each clinical repertoire was mean NN-distance, meaning the average TCRdist to the nearest 10% of tetramer-positive reference sequences. GEM TCR motif frequency was computed as the fraction of unique TCRs matching known GEM sequences by V/J usage and CDR3 length. Active tuberculosis was classified by linear discriminant analysis with leave-one-out cross-validation, implemented in scikit-learn. TCRdb holds this immuneACCESS table with in-frame rearrangements only. Some clones are missing; in checked studies, unresolved V genes explain under half, and the rest has no known cause. Clonal size and the V and J genes are those of that table, whereas D and trimming came from the DNA. A total of 25,000 to 35,000 clones appear in this sample, around 95% of them only once. The ten top clones hold 2.4% of the sample.

The chain links TRBV12-5 with TRBJ2-1; the D gene is possibly TRBD2, with 6 bases matching. The specimen was PBMCs. The origin of this receptor is a donor aged 5-35 years with latent tuberculosis or without tuberculosis infection. The CDR3 region has the sequence CASGLWRDDNEQFF. The nucleotide sequence is TGTGCTAGTGGTTTATGGCGGGACGACAATGAGCAGTTCTTC.